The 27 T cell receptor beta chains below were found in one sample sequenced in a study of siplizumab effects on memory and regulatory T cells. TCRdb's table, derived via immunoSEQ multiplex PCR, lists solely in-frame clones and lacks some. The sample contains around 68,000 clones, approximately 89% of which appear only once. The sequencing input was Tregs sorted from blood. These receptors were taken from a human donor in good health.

The CDR3 DNA reads TGTGCCAGCAGTCCGTGGACTCTCTCCTACGAGCAGTACTTC. This encodes CASSPWTLSYEQYF. V gene TRBV28 combines with J gene TRBJ2-7; D perhaps matches TRBD2 (5 bases). The CDR3 runs to 14 residues. Germline CDR1 reads MDHEN; CDR2 reads SYDVKM. Trimming shortened V by 5 bases and J by 0 bases, and 11 bases separated the two germline ends.

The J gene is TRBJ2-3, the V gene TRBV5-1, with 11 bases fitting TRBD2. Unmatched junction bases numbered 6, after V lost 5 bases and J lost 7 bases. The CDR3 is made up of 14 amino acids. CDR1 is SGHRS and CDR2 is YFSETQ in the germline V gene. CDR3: CASSSSGRPYTQYF. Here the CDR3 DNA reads TGCGCCAGCAGTTCTAGCGGGAGGCCCTATACGCAGTATTTT.

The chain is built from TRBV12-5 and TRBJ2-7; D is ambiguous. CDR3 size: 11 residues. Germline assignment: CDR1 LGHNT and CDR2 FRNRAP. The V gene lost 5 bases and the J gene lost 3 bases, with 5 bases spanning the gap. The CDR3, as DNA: TGTGCTAGTGGTCTAGACTACGAGCAGTACTTC. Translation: CASGLDYEQYF.

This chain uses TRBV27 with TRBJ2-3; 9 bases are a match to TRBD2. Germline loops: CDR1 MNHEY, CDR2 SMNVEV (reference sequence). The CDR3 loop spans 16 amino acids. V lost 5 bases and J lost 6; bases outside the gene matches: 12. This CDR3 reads CASSPYLSAGGDTQYF. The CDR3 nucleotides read TGTGCCAGCAGTCCCTACCTTTCGGCGGGGGGGGATACGCAGTATTTT.

CDR3 sequence reads: CASSNPGATYGYTF. The CDR3 DNA reads TGTGCCAGCAGCAACCCGGGGGCGACCTATGGCTACACCTTC. The genes are TRBV21-1 and TRBJ1-2. TRBV21-1 is tagged as a pseudogene. The CDR3 covers 14 residues.

This chain's CDR3 is CASSPTRGPNTEAFF. The CDR3 nucleotides are TGTGCCAGCAGCCCTACCAGGGGGCCGAACACTGAAGCTTTCTTT. The V and J genes are TRBV7-2 and TRBJ1-1, with 8 nucleotides matching TRBD1. The CDR3 extends over 15 amino acids. Trimming took 5 bases from V and 1 from J; bases not matched to a gene: 6. Per germline, CDR1 SGHTA and CDR2 FQGNSA.

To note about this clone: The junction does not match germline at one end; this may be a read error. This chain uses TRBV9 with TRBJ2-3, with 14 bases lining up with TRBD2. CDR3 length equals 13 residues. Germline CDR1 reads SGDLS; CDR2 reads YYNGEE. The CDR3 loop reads CASNLGTSGSLDF. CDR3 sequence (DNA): TGTGCCAGCAACCTCGGGACTAGCGGGAGTTTGGATTTT.

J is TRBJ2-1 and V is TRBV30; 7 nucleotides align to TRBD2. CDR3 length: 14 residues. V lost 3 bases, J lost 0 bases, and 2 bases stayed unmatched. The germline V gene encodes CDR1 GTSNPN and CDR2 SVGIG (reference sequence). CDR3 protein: CAWRERGSYNEQFF. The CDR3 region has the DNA TGTGCCTGGAGAGAGCGGGGCTCCTACAATGAGCAGTTCTTC.

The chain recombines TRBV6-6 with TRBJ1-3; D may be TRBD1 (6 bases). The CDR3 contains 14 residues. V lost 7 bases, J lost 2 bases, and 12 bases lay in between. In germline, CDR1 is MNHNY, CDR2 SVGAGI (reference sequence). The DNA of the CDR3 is TGTGCCAGCATCAAGGACAGACCTGGAAACACCATATATTTT. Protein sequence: CASIKDRPGNTIYF.

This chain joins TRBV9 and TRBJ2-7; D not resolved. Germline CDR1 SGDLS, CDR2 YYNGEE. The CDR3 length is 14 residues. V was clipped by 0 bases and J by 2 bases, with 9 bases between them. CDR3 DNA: TGTGCCAGCAGCGTAGCATCCAGTCCCTACGAGCAGTACTTC. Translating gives CASSVASSPYEQYF.

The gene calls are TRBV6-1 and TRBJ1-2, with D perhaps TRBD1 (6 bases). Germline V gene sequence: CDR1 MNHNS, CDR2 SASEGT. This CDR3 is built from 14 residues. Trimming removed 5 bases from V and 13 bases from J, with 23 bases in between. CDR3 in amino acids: CASSQTGTLSGFTF. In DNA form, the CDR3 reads TGTGCCAGCAGTCAAACAGGGACGCTTTCTGGGTTCACCTTC.

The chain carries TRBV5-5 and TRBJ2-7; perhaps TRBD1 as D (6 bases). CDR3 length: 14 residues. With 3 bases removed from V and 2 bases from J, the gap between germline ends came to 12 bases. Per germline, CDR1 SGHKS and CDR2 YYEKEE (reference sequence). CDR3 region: CASSSLGGTYEQYF. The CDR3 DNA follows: TGTGCCAGCAGCTCATTAGGGGGAACCTACGAGCAGTACTTC. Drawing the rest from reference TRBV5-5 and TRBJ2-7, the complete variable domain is DAGVTQSPTHLIKTRGQQVTLRCSPISGHKSVSWYQQVLGQGPQFIFQYYEKEERGRGNFPDRFSARQFPNYSSELNVNALLLGDSALYLCASSSLGGTYEQYFGPGTRLTVT.

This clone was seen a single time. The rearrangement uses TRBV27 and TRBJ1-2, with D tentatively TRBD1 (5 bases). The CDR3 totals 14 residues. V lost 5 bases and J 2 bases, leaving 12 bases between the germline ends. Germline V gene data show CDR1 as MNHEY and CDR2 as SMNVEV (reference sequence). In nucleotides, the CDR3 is TGTGCCAGCAGTGAGGGGCCCTGGAACTATGGCTACACCTTC. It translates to CASSEGPWNYGYTF.

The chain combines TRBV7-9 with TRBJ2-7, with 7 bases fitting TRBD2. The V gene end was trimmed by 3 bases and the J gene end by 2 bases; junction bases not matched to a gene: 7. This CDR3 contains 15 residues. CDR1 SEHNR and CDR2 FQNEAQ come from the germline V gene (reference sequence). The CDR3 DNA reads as TGTGCCAGCAGCTTTTCCGGGAGGTCCACCTACGAGCAGTACTTC. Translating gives CASSFSGRSTYEQYF.

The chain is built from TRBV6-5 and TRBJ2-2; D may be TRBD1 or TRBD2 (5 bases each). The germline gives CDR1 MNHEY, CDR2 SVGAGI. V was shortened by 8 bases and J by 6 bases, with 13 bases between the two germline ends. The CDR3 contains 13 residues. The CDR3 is CASARGPAGELFF. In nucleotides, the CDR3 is TGTGCCAGCGCCCGGGGACCTGCCGGGGAGCTGTTTTTT.

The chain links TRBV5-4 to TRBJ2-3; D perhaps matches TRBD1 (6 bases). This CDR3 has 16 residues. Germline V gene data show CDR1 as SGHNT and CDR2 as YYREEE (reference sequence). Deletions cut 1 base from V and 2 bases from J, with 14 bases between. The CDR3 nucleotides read TGTGCCAGCAGCTTGTGGGGGCGGATTTTCACAGATACGCAGTATTTT. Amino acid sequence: CASSLWGRIFTDTQYF.

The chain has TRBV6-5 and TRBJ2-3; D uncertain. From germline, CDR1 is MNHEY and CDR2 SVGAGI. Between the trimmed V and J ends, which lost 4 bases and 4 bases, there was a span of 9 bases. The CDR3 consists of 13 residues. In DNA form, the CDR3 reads TGTGCCAGCAGTTTAGGTGAGGCAGATACGCAGTATTTT. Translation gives CASSLGEADTQYF.

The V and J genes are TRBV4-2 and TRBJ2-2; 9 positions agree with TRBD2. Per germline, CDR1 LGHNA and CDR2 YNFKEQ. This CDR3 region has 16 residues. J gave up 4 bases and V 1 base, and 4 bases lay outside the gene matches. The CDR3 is CASSQAASGVTGELFF. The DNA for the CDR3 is TGTGCCAGCAGCCAAGCTGCTAGCGGGGTCACCGGGGAGCTGTTTTTT.

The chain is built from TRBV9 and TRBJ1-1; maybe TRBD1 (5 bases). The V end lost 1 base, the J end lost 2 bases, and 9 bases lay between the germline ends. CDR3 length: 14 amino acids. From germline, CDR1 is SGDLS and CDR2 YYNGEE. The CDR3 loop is CASSVSGLNTEAFF. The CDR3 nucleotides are TGTGCCAGCAGCGTATCAGGGCTCAACACTGAAGCTTTCTTT.

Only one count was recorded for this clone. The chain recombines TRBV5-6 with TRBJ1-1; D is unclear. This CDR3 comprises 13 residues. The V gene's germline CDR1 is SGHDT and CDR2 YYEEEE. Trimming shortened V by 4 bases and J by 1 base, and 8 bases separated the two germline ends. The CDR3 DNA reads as TGTGCCAGCAGCAGGACGGGGAACACTGAAGCTTTCTTT. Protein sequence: CASSRTGNTEAFF.

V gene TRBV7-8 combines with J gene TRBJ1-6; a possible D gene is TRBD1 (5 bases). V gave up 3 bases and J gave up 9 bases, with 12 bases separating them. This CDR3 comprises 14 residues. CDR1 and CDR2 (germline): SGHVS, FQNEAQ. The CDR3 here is CASSLAGLGSPLHF. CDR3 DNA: TGTGCCAGCAGCTTGGCAGGGCTAGGTTCACCCCTCCACTTT.

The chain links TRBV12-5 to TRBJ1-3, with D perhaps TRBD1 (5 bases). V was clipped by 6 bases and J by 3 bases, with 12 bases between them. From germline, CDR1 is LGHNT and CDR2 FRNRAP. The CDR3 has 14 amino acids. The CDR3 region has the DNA TGTGCTAGTGGACACAGGTTCGGTGGAAACACCATATATTTT. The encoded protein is CASGHRFGGNTIYF.

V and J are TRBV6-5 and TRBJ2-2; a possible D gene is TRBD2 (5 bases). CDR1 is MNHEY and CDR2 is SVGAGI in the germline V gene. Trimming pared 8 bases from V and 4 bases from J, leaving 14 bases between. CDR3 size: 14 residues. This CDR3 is CASHPGTVTGELFF. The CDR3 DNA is TGTGCCAGCCACCCGGGAACAGTCACCGGGGAGCTGTTTTTT.

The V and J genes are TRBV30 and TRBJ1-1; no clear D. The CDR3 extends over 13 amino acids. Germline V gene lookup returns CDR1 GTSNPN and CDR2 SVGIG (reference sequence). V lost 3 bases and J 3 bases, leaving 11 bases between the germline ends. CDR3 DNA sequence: TGTGCCTGGAGCGCTGGTTGGGACACTGAAGCTTTCTTT. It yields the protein CAWSAGWDTEAFF.

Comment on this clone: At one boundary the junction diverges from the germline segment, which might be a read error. The CDR3, as DNA: TGCGCTAGCAGCTTAAGGACAGTCACTCACACCGGGGAGCTGTTTTTT. It yields the protein CASSLRTVTHTGELFF. The V gene is TRBV5-1, the J gene TRBJ2-2, with D possibly matching TRBD1 (6 bases). The length of the CDR3 is 16 residues. Germline V gives CDR1 SGHRS, CDR2 YFSETQ.

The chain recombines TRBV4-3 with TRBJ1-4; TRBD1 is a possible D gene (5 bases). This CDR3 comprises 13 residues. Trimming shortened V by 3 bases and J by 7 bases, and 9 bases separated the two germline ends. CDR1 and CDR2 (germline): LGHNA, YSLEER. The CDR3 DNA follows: TGCGCCAGCAGCCAGGTGGGGGGTGAAAAACTGTTTTTT. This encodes CASSQVGGEKLFF.

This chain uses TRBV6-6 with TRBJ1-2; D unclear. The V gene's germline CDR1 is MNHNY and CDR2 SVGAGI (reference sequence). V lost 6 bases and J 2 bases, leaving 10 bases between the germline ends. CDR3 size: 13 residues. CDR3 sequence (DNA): TGTGCCAGCAGAAGCGGACGAAACTATGGCTACACCTTC. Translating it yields CASRSGRNYGYTF.